Shown below are 13 T cell receptor beta chains from a single sample sequenced in a study of blood T cells in healthy people across ages. Using a J-beta primer mix together with a sample-barcoded 5' primer, a second PCR was run for roughly 7 to 11 cycles. TCRdb ran MiXCR on the 5' RACE reads and lists one entry per CDR3 protein. The repertoire consists of some 1 million distinct CDR3 sequences, with 40% to 55% occurring once and the leading ten covering under 20%. Sequences were obtained from blood. Every receptor here comes from a woman aged 60-70 years in good health.

The chain carries TRBV27 and TRBJ2-3; maybe TRBD1 (7 bases). Trimming cost V 5 bases and J 4 bases, with 19 bases left between them. This CDR3 contains 16 residues. Germline V gene data show CDR1 as MNHEY and CDR2 as SMNVEV (reference sequence). DNA for the CDR3: TGTGCCAGCAGTCCACGGAGGGGGCGTTTTGCAGATACGCAGTATTTT. Its translation: CASSPRRGRFADTQYF.

Comments on this clonotype: The germline gene is not matched at one end of the junction; a read error may be the cause. The chain employs TRBV4-2 and TRBJ2-2; the D is unclear. The CDR3 runs to 14 residues. CDR1 is LGHNA, CDR2 YNFKEQ, per germline. The CDR3: CTSSQDLLTGELFF. CDR3 coding DNA: TGTACCAGCAGCCAAGATTTGCTAACCGGGGAGCTGTTTTTT.

There are a few counts of this clonotype. The J gene is TRBJ1-2, the V gene TRBV28; no clear D. Germline assignment: CDR1 MDHEN and CDR2 SYDVKM. V lost 2 bases, J lost 4 bases, and 17 bases lay in between. CDR3 size: 16 residues. The CDR3 here is CASSLITGTTFYGYTF. CDR3 nucleotides: TGTGCCAGCAGTTTAATCACGGGCACTACCTTCTATGGCTACACCTTC.

The chain has TRBV10-3 and TRBJ2-5; TRBD1 matches at 10 bases. This CDR3 has 14 amino acids. V was pared by 7 bases and J by 11 bases, with 13 bases of the junction left unmatched. Germline CDR1 reads ENHRY; CDR2 reads SYGVKD. CDR3: CAIKPGTGDNEQYF. CDR3 sequence (DNA): TGTGCCATCAAGCCCGGGACAGGGGACAATGAGCAGTACTTC.

This clonotype has more than one count but fewer than ten. The chain recombines TRBV3-1 with TRBJ2-4, with TRBD2 as a possible D gene (5 bases). This CDR3 spans 15 amino acids. Trimming took off 0 bases at V and 6 bases at J, with 12 bases between the two ends. CDR1 and CDR2 (germline): LGHDT, YNNKEL (reference sequence). The DNA for the CDR3 is TGTGCCAGCAGCCAAGATCGCGTTGCGGGAAACATTCAGTACTTC. It specifies CASSQDRVAGNIQYF.

The rearrangement uses TRBV7-9 and TRBJ2-1, with 7 bases that match TRBD2. Germline V CDR1 and CDR2: SEHNR, FQNEAQ (reference sequence). V trimming: 0 bases; J trimming: 2 bases; junction bases outside the gene matches: 1. The CDR3 totals 15 residues. CDR3 loop: CASSLAAGPYNEQFF. The CDR3 DNA sequence: TGTGCCAGCAGCTTAGCAGCGGGACCCTACAATGAGCAGTTCTTC.

This clonotype was seen repeatedly, ten times or more. The gene calls are TRBV30 and TRBJ2-7; the D gene is possibly TRBD1 (5 bases). This CDR3 spans 12 amino acids. CDR1 GTSNPN and CDR2 SVGIG come from the germline V gene (reference sequence). V dropped 4 bases and J dropped 7 bases, with 14 bases sitting between them. CDR3 DNA: TGTGCCTGGAATGCCAGGGTAGGGGAGCAGTACTTC. Residues: CAWNARVGEQYF.

For the CDR3, the DNA is TGTGCCAGCAGCTTAATGAGGGCTAGCGGGAGGTGCAGGGAGACCCAGTACTTC. Translating it yields CASSLMRASGRCRETQYF. The chain uses TRBV7-3 and TRBJ2-5; the match to TRBD2 covers 11 bases. Germline loops: CDR1 SGHTA, CDR2 FQGTGA. Losses at the gene ends were 1 base for V and 5 bases for J; bases not matched to a gene: 12. The CDR3 spans 18 residues. The full variable domain, rest sourced from reference TRBV7-3 and TRBJ2-5, is GAGVSQTPSNKVTEKGKYVELRCDPISGHTALYWYRQSLGQGPEFLIYFQGTGAADDSGLPNDRFFAVRPEGSVSTLKIQRTERGDSAVYLCASSLMRASGRCRETQYFGPGTRLLVL.

This clonotype was seen more than once but under ten times. V and J are TRBV28 and TRBJ2-3; TRBD2 matches at 8 bases. V lost 4 bases and J lost 6; bases outside the gene matches: 12. Germline V gene lookup returns CDR1 MDHEN and CDR2 SYDVKM. CDR3 length: 16 amino acids. The CDR3 DNA follows: TGTGCCAGCAGTTCCGCGGGACTAGGAGGGGGGGATACGCAGTATTTT. It specifies CASSSAGLGGGDTQYF.

J is TRBJ1-6 and V is TRBV6-5, with D perhaps TRBD1 (5 bases). The CDR3 contains 14 residues. The germline V gene encodes CDR1 MNHEY and CDR2 SVGAGI. Trimming left V 4 bases short and J 7 bases short, with 11 bases between. The CDR3 loop is CASSFRDLNSPLHF. CDR3 in DNA: TGTGCCAGCAGTTTCCGGGACCTAAATTCACCCCTCCACTTT.

The chain employs TRBV9 and TRBJ2-3; 10 nucleotides agree with TRBD2. Germline CDR1 is SGDLS and CDR2 is YYNGEE. Unmatched junction bases numbered 7, after V lost 2 bases and J lost 4 bases. This CDR3 region has 16 residues. The DNA of the CDR3 is TGTGCCAGCAGCGTCTCAGCGGGAGGGGCTGCAGATACGCAGTATTTT. This encodes CASSVSAGGAADTQYF. Complete variable domain (other parts from reference TRBV9 and TRBJ2-3): DSGVTQTPKHLITATGQRVTLRCSPRSGDLSVYWYQQSLDQGLQFLIQYYNGEERAKGNILERFSAQQFPDLHSELNLSSLELGDSALYFCASSVSAGGAADTQYFGPGTRLTVL.

The genes are TRBV7-8 and TRBJ2-7, with 7 bases that match TRBD2. The V gene end was trimmed by 0 bases and the J gene end by 1 base; junction bases not matched to a gene: 6. The CDR3 length is 16 residues. From germline, CDR1 is SGHVS and CDR2 FQNEAQ. CDR3 nucleotides: TGTGCCAGCAGCTTAGCGTCGGGACTAATTTCCTACGAGCAGTACTTC. Protein product: CASSLASGLISYEQYF.

This clonotype was observed a few times. V usage is TRBV29-1 and J usage is TRBJ2-5; 7 bases map to TRBD1. The CDR3 has 11 amino acids. With 6 bases clipped from V and 7 bases from J, the junction kept 5 bases outside the gene matches. Germline values: CDR1 SQVTM, CDR2 ANQGSEA. DNA of the CDR3: TGCAGCGTCGGGACAGCTCGGACCCAGTACTTC. Amino acid sequence: CSVGTARTQYF.